A single sample is the source of the 12 T cell receptor beta chains below, sequenced in a study of shared clonotypes between healthy human individuals. Here immunoSEQ multiplex PCR was the method, and the copy in TCRdb shows in-frame clones only, minus some. Here the sample spans about 510,000 clones, 75% to 80% being singletons. The sample was PBMCs. Every receptor here comes from a woman aged 40 to 55 in good health. Some clones in this sample may be carry-over from other donors' samples.

V gene TRBV7-7 combines with J gene TRBJ2-5, with 7 bases lining up with TRBD2. Germline CDR1 SSHAT, CDR2 FNYEAQ (reference sequence). Trimming cost V 5 bases and J 1 base; bases outside gene matches: 10. CDR3 size: 16 residues. Here the CDR3 DNA reads TGTGCCAGCAGCCCCAATGGGGGGGACGTCCAAGAGACCCAGTACTTC. This encodes CASSPNGGDVQETQYF.

The chain recombines TRBV5-1 with TRBJ2-1; no clear D gene. The CDR3 extends over 14 amino acids. Germline lookup yields CDR1 SGHRS and CDR2 YFSETQ. V lost 4 bases and J lost 5, with 13 bases in between. For the CDR3, the DNA is TGCGCCAGCAGCGCTTACCACGGGCACAATGAGCAGTTCTTC. This encodes CASSAYHGHNEQFF.

The chain couples TRBV20-1 to TRBJ2-5, with D unresolved. Germline V gene sequence: CDR1 DFQATT, CDR2 SNEGSKA (reference sequence). There are 10 residues in the CDR3. Between the trimmed V and J ends, which lost 5 bases and 5 bases, there was a span of 6 bases. The CDR3 reads CSAGYETQYF. Written as DNA, the CDR3 is TGCAGTGCTGGATACGAGACCCAGTACTTC.

The chain carries TRBV29-1 and TRBJ2-5; no definite D call. The J call is doubtful: the DNA matches TRBJ2-7 better. The CDR3 is 11 amino acids. Germline lookup yields CDR1 SQVTM and CDR2 ANQGSEA. CDR3 loop: CSVEGTYEQYF. In DNA, the CDR3 is TGCAGCGTTGAGGGTACCTACGAGCAGTACTTC.

The chain carries TRBV23-1 and TRBJ2-1; no reliable D call. TRBV23-1 is sorted into the ORF group, with uncertain function. Trimming left V 4 bases short and J 9 bases short, with 13 bases between. The CDR3 length is 13 residues. The CDR3 DNA is TGCGCCAGCAGTCGACCCTGTATCGGTGAGCAGTTCTTC. Its translation is CASSRPCIGEQFF.

This clone has just one count. Within the sample, other DNA sequences also encode this same CDR3. V is TRBV7-9 and J is TRBJ2-2, with unresolved D. V lost 0 bases and J 1 base, leaving 6 bases between the germline ends. The CDR3 runs 15 residues. CDR1 is SEHNR, CDR2 FQNEAQ, per germline (reference sequence). CDR3 residues: CASSLASGNTGELFF. For the CDR3, the DNA is TGTGCCAGCAGCTTAGCGTCCGGGAACACCGGGGAGCTGTTTTTT.

The CDR3 loop reads CASSRLALSTDTQYF. The DNA of the CDR3 is TGCGCCAGCAGTAGACTAGCGCTATCCACAGATACGCAGTATTTT. The chain combines TRBV10-2 with TRBJ2-3; 8 bases line up with TRBD2. The germline gives CDR1 WSHSY, CDR2 SAAADI. This CDR3 has 15 amino acids. V shed 5 bases and J 2 bases; nucleotides not matched to a gene: 6.

The gene calls are TRBV5-1 and TRBJ2-7, with a weak D call TRBD1 (5 bases). In germline, CDR1 is SGHRS, CDR2 YFSETQ. V shed 3 bases and J shed 5 bases, with 15 bases lying between them. This CDR3 has 14 residues. The CDR3 DNA follows: TGCGCCAGCAGCTACGGTAGCAGGGTTAACGAGCAGTACTTC. Encoded protein: CASSYGSRVNEQYF.

Only one count was recorded for this clone. The chain couples TRBV11-2 to TRBJ1-3; no clear D gene. In germline, CDR1 is SGHAT, CDR2 FQNNGV. The CDR3 is 17 amino acids. Between the trimmed V and J ends, which lost 0 bases and 2 bases, there was a span of 14 bases. CDR3: CASSLDGPSAAGNTIYF. The CDR3 DNA reads as TGTGCCAGCAGCTTAGATGGTCCCTCGGCAGCTGGAAACACCATATATTTT.

Many counts were recorded for this clone. The chain combines TRBV30 with TRBJ2-5; 7 bases line up with TRBD1. Germline lookup yields CDR1 GTSNPN and CDR2 SVGIG (reference sequence). The J segment lost 1 base and the V segment lost 1 base, leaving 0 bases of the junction unmatched. CDR3 length equals 13 residues. The DNA for the CDR3 is TGTGCCTGGAGTGGGGACAGCCAAGAGACCCAGTACTTC. This sequence encodes CAWSGDSQETQYF.

The chain combines TRBV7-2 with TRBJ2-5; TRBD2 might be the D (5 bases). Trimming removed 8 bases from V and 5 bases from J, with 18 bases in between. This CDR3 comprises 14 residues. Germline lookup yields CDR1 SGHTA and CDR2 FQGNSA. CDR3 in amino acids: CASLKGFSGETQYF. CDR3 bases: TGTGCCAGCTTGAAGGGTTTTTCGGGGGAGACCCAGTACTTC.

This clone has ten or more counts. V is TRBV27 and J is TRBJ1-2; 7 bases align to TRBD1. The CDR3 spans 13 residues. Trimming cost V 5 bases and J 3 bases; bases outside gene matches: 3. Germline V gives CDR1 MNHEY, CDR2 SMNVEV (reference sequence). The DNA for the CDR3 is TGTGCCAGCAGTCGCACAGGGGACTATGGCTACACCTTC. It encodes CASSRTGDYGYTF.